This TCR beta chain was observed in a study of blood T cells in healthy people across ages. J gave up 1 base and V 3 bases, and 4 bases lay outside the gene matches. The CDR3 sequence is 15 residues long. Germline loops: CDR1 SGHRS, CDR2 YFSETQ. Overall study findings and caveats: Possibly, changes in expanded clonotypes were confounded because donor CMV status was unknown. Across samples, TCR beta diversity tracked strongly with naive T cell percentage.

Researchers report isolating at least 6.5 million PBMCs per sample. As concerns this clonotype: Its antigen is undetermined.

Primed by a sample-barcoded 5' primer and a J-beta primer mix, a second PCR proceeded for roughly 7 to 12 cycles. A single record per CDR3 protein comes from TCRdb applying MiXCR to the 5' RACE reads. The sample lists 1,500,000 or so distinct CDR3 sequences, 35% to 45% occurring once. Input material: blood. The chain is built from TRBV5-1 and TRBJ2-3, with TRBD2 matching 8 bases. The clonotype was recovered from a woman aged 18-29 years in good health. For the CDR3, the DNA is TGCGCCAGCAGCTCAGGCGGGGGGCGCACAGATACGCAGTATTTT. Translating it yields CASSSGGGRTDTQYF. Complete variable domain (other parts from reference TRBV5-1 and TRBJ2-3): KAGVTQTPRYLIKTRGQQVTLSCSPISGHRSVSWYQQTPGQGLQFLFEYFSETQRNKGNFPGRFSGRQFSNSRSEMNVSTLELGDSALYLCASSSGGGRTDTQYFGPGTRLTVL.